The 18 T cell receptor beta chains listed next were all sequenced from one sample in a study of CD8+ T cells in alopecia areata. RNA was isolated and reverse transcribed to cDNA, the sequencing template. Profiled with immunoSEQ multiplex PCR; TCRdb holds only in-frame clones, not every one. The data hold about 180,000 clones, with about 54% observed a single time. Noted treatment: oral pan-JAK inhibitor, 5-10 mg twice daily. This material consisted of CD4+ T cells sorted from blood, taken between weeks 55 and 70, from a patient treated with tofacitinib. The receptors originated from a human donor with alopecia areata.

The gene calls are TRBV2 and TRBJ1-1; 7 nucleotides align to TRBD1. Germline loops: CDR1 SNHLY, CDR2 FYNNEI. Trimming took 8 bases from V and 0 from J; bases not matched to a gene: 9. The CDR3 extends over 15 amino acids. The CDR3 bases are TGTGCCAGCGGGGGGGACAGTACTATGAACACTGAAGCTTTCTTT. It translates to CASGGDSTMNTEAFF. Based on the CDR3 plus reference TRBV2 and TRBJ1-1, the full variable domain is EPEVTQTPSHQVTQMGQEVILRCVPISNHLYFYWYRQILGQKVEFLVSFYNNEISEKSEIFDDQFSVERPDGSNFTLKIRSTKLEDSAMYFCASGGDSTMNTEAFFGQGTRLTVV.

The chain carries TRBV7-9 and TRBJ2-1; tentative D call: TRBD2 (6 bases). This CDR3 is built from 14 residues. The germline V and J ends were trimmed by 5 bases and 6 bases, with 14 bases remaining between them. Germline CDR1 reads SEHNR; CDR2 reads FQNEAQ (reference sequence). DNA for the CDR3: TGTGCCAGCAGCCCGGACTACCTGGGCAATGAGCAGTTCTTC. The encoded protein is CASSPDYLGNEQFF.

V and J are TRBV27 and TRBJ2-6; 8 bases match TRBD1. CDR1 is MNHEY and CDR2 is SMNVEV in the germline V gene (reference sequence). The ends lost 5 bases at V and 2 bases at J; junction bases unmatched: 5. The CDR3 covers 16 residues. CDR3 in DNA: TGTGCCAGCAGTCTAGGACAGGGAACTGGGGCCAACGTCCTGACTTTC. Translation: CASSLGQGTGANVLTF.

The chain is built from TRBV2 and TRBJ2-5; D possibly corresponds to TRBD1 (5 bases). CDR3 length equals 14 residues. Germline V lookup: CDR1 SNHLY, CDR2 FYNNEI. Trimming shortened V by 4 bases and J by 4 bases, and 13 bases separated the two germline ends. CDR3 residues: CASSGLQGAETQYF. CDR3 nucleotide sequence: TGTGCCAGCAGTGGTCTCCAGGGCGCAGAGACCCAGTACTTC. Supplemented by reference TRBV2 and TRBJ2-5, the full variable domain reads EPEVTQTPSHQVTQMGQEVILRCVPISNHLYFYWYRQILGQKVEFLVSFYNNEISEKSEIFDDQFSVERPDGSNFTLKIRSTKLEDSAMYFCASSGLQGAETQYFGPGTRLLVL.

The gene calls are TRBV7-9 and TRBJ1-6; 9 positions agree with TRBD1. This CDR3 comprises 14 residues. Germline CDR1 reads SEHNR; CDR2 reads FQNEAQ (reference sequence). V gave up 5 bases and J gave up 9 bases; unmatched junction bases: 5. CDR3 amino acids: CASSPDRGTSPLHF. DNA of the CDR3: TGTGCCAGCAGCCCGGACAGGGGAACTTCACCCCTCCACTTT.

This clone was seen only a few times. The genes are TRBV28 and TRBJ2-7, with TRBD1 matching 9 bases. CDR3 length: 17 amino acids. V was clipped by 4 bases and J by 1 base; unmatched bases: 11. Germline CDR1 MDHEN, CDR2 SYDVKM. CDR3 loop: CASSSLLTGGASYEQYF. CDR3 DNA: TGTGCCAGCAGTTCCCTACTCACAGGGGGCGCGTCCTACGAGCAGTACTTC.

The gene calls are TRBV6-5 and TRBJ2-5; D may be TRBD1 (6 bases). The germline gives CDR1 MNHEY, CDR2 SVGAGI. The V gene lost 4 bases and the J gene lost 5 bases, with 11 bases spanning the gap. The CDR3 has 13 amino acids. The CDR3 here is CASSSTGRETQYF. Here the CDR3 DNA reads TGTGCCAGCAGTTCTACAGGGCGGGAGACCCAGTACTTC.

V is TRBV6-6 and J is TRBJ1-1, with unresolved D. Trimming removed 11 bases from V and 6 bases from J, with 13 bases in between. The CDR3 runs 11 residues. CDR1 is MNHNY, CDR2 SVGAGI, per germline (reference sequence). The CDR3 sequence is CASRVEAEAFF. DNA for the CDR3: TGTGCCTCCCGCGTAGAGGCTGAAGCTTTCTTT.

In its sample, this clone was seen a few times. CDR3 in amino acids: CASSFGLRASAYEQYF. CDR3 DNA sequence: TGTGCCAGCAGCTTCGGCCTCCGGGCGTCAGCCTACGAGCAGTACTTC. The chain employs TRBV7-2 and TRBJ2-7; D uncertain. Germline-derived CDR1 and CDR2 are SGHTA and FQGNSA. The CDR3 contains 16 residues. The V gene lost 3 bases and the J gene lost 2 bases, with 17 bases spanning the gap.

This clone appeared a few times. V and J are TRBV28 and TRBJ2-3; D not resolved. The V gene lost 2 bases and the J gene lost 0 bases, with 6 bases spanning the gap. This CDR3 is built from 14 residues. The V gene's germline CDR1 is MDHEN and CDR2 SYDVKM. DNA of the CDR3: TGTGCCAGCAGTTTAGGCGGAAGCACAGATACGCAGTATTTT. It specifies CASSLGGSTDTQYF.

V gene TRBV7-8 combines with J gene TRBJ1-4, with a tentative D call TRBD1 (6 bases). The CDR3 consists of 14 residues. Per the germline V gene, CDR1 is SGHVS and CDR2 is FQNEAQ. Deletions cut 7 bases from V and 4 bases from J, with 13 bases between. CDR3 protein: CASNLDSFNEKLFF. The CDR3 coding sequence is TGTGCCAGCAACTTGGACAGCTTTAATGAAAAACTGTTTTTT.

This clone was seen only a few times. The chain combines TRBV29-1 with TRBJ2-2; D not certain. Germline V lookup: CDR1 SQVTM, CDR2 ANQGSEA. Trimming removed 7 bases at V and 6 bases at J, with 12 bases between. This CDR3 is built from 12 residues. CDR3 in DNA: TGCAGCGGGTGGGCTATGGCCGGGGAGCTGTTTTTT. The encoded protein is CSGWAMAGELFF.

The rearrangement links TRBV6-1 to TRBJ2-5; no clear D. CDR3 length: 12 amino acids. Trimming removed 4 bases at V and 7 bases at J, with 10 bases between. Per germline, CDR1 MNHNS and CDR2 SASEGT. The CDR3 protein is CASSADGGTQYF. The CDR3 nucleotides are TGTGCCAGCAGTGCCGACGGTGGGACCCAGTACTTC.

The V call is TRBV29-1, the J call TRBJ1-5; 10 nucleotides line up with TRBD1. J gave up 3 bases and V 8 bases, and 13 bases lay outside the gene matches. The CDR3 covers 16 residues. Germline V gene sequence: CDR1 SQVTM, CDR2 ANQGSEA. DNA for the CDR3: TGCAGCTTTTTCACTAGGGGGACAGGGGACAATCAGCCCCAGCATTTT. Its translation is CSFFTRGTGDNQPQHF.

Concerning this clone: The junction shows a germline mismatch at one end, possibly a read error. The chain combines TRBV30 with TRBJ2-6; D possibly uses TRBD1 or TRBD2 (7 bases each). The germline CDR1 and CDR2 sequences are GTSNPN and SVGIG (reference sequence). The CDR3 spans 20 residues. This CDR3 reads CAWCVWGGGLEFSGANVLTF. In nucleotides, the CDR3 is TGTGCCTGGTGTGTATGGGGAGGGGGCTTGGAATTCTCTGGGGCCAACGTCCTGACTTTC.

The chain couples TRBV14 to TRBJ1-5; D is possibly TRBD1 (6 bases). The CDR3 has 14 amino acids. Germline CDR1 SGHDN, CDR2 FVKESK. The germline V and J ends were trimmed by 1 base and 7 bases, with 11 bases remaining between them. CDR3 sequence: CASSQGGGGQPQHF. The CDR3 DNA reads as TGTGCCAGCAGCCAAGGGGGGGGCGGGCAGCCCCAGCATTTT.

The rearrangement joins TRBV5-1 to TRBJ1-2; D might be TRBD1 (5 bases). Trimming stripped 0 bases from V and 0 bases from J, with 9 bases between. This CDR3 is built from 15 residues. Germline CDR1 reads SGHRS; CDR2 reads YFSETQ. Here the CDR3 DNA reads TGCGCCAGCAGCTTGGGCCAGGGAGCTAACTATGGCTACACCTTC. Translation: CASSLGQGANYGYTF.

This clone was found a few times. V and J are TRBV5-1 and TRBJ2-3, with a possible D match to TRBD1 (6 bases). This CDR3 region has 17 residues. Trimming took off 7 bases at V and 1 base at J, with 22 bases between the two ends. CDR1 is SGHRS, CDR2 YFSETQ, per germline. The CDR3 protein is CASGGGLTAGGTDTQYF. The CDR3 DNA follows: TGCGCCAGCGGGGGCGGTTTAACGGCAGGCGGCACAGATACGCAGTATTTT. The complete variable domain, with remaining parts taken from reference TRBV5-1 and TRBJ2-3, reads KAGVTQTPRYLIKTRGQQVTLSCSPISGHRSVSWYQQTPGQGLQFLFEYFSETQRNKGNFPGRFSGRQFSNSRSEMNVSTLELGDSALYLCASGGGLTAGGTDTQYFGPGTRLTVL.